This T cell receptor (beta chain) is drawn from a study of blood T cells in healthy people across ages. Then a second PCR, running roughly 7 to 11 cycles, was carried out with a sample-barcoded 5' primer and a J-beta primer mix. TCRdb recomputed calls from the 5' RACE reads with MiXCR, one row per CDR3 protein. The sample yields 1.5 million to 2 million distinct CDR3 sequences, roughly 27% seen once. V shed 8 bases and J shed 13 bases, with 21 bases lying between them. The CDR3 contains 13 residues. The germline gives CDR1 ENHRY, CDR2 SYGVKD. Remarks on this clonotype: With a much larger clone just one base away, this may be a read error.

Sequences were obtained from blood. The chain joins TRBV10-3 to TRBJ2-4; D is perhaps TRBD2 (7 bases). The sequence came from a woman aged 25 to 39 in good health. As DNA, the CDR3 is TGTGCCATCGGAGGGGGAGGGGACAATGAGCAGTACTTC. This translates into CAIGGGGDNEQYF.